This T cell receptor beta chain was identified during a study of cytomegalovirus exposure and HLA in healthy donors. Trimming left V 1 base short and J 1 base short, with 8 bases between. The germline gives CDR1 MGHRA, CDR2 YSYEKL. The CDR3 has 15 residues. On this clone: No antigen is known for it.

Regarding the study as a whole: Most TCR sequences were uncommon, yet certain public TCRs appeared in many donors. Cytomegalovirus-associated TCR beta chains were listed, numbering over 150. CMV antigen specificity of a few CMV-associated chains was confirmed in vitro.

The table came from immunoSEQ multiplex PCR; TCRdb's copy has only in-frame clones and leaves some out. The sample carries some 350,000 clones, about 85% recorded once. The donors were part of the roughly 110-subject validation cohort, which stood apart from the roughly 670-subject first cohort. The sequence came from a woman in her twenties or thirties in good health and CMV-seropositive. Input material: PBMCs. The chain employs TRBV4-1 and TRBJ2-1; D is uncertain. This CDR3 is CASSQGPGSYNEQFF. The DNA of the CDR3 is TGCGCCAGCAGCCAAGGGCCGGGTTCCTACAATGAGCAGTTCTTC.